The rows below give T cell receptor beta chains drawn from one sample of a study of CD8 T cells in ankylosing spondylitis. One entry per CDR3 protein results from TCRdb running MiXCR on the 5' RACE reads. Among hundreds of thousands of distinct CDR3 sequences, roughly 26% were seen once, and the ten largest hold 0.75% to 0.9%. The material sequenced was blood, either unsorted or a sorted T cell fraction (not recorded which). The receptors stem from a male donor with ankylosing spondylitis. CDR3s include the opening cysteine and the closing phenylalanine or tryptophan. A D gene is named only where the DNA matches it firmly. Clone size is given for some rows only: seen once, a few or many times, or a class if the clone is expanded.

TRBJ1-1	few	TRBV5-5	-	CASSFGRANTEAFF	TGTGCCAGCAGCTTCGGCAGGGCGAACACTGAAGCTTTCTTT
TRBJ1-2	-	TRBV12-3/TRBV12-4	-	CASSFFEAPERHF	TGTGCCAGCAGTTTTTTTGAGGCACCCGAACGCCACTTC
TRBJ2-2	-	TRBV25-1	-	CASSPRKNTGELFF	TGTGCCAGCAGTCCCCGGAAGAACACCGGGGAGCTGTTTTTT
TRBJ1-6	-	TRBV30	-	CAWSGGVPLHF	TGTGCCTGGAGTGGGGGGGTACCCCTCCACTTT
TRBJ1-2	-	TRBV15	-	CATAPDGDYGYTF	TGTGCCACCGCACCCGACGGGGACTATGGCTACACCTTC
TRBJ2-1	few	TRBV7-2	TRBD2	CASSPRLAGANNEQFF	TGTGCCAGCAGCCCTAGACTAGCGGGAGCTAACAATGAGCAGTTCTTC
TRBJ2-5	-	TRBV20-1	TRBD2	CSARDGGRPGETQYF	TGCAGTGCTAGAGATGGCGGGAGGCCGGGGGAGACCCAGTACTTC
TRBJ2-1	few	TRBV20-1	TRBD2	CSARDSGSVRNEQFF	TGCAGTGCTAGAGATAGCGGGAGTGTTCGGAATGAGCAGTTCTTC
TRBJ1-2	few	TRBV5-6	TRBD1	CASSSQRDRVRWSLVSYGYTF	TGTGCCAGCAGCTCCCAGAGGGACAGAGTAAGATGGTCACTTGTCTCCTATGGCTACACCTTC
TRBJ2-7	-	TRBV5-1	TRBD2	CASSSPGLAETYEQYF	TGCGCCAGCAGCTCCCCAGGTCTAGCGGAGACCTACGAGCAGTACTTC
TRBJ2-1	few	TRBV19	TRBD2	CASSIGGGRSDNEQFF	TGTGCCAGTAGTATAGGCGGCGGGAGGTCCGACAATGAGCAGTTCTTC
TRBJ2-3	few	TRBV4-2	TRBD2	CASSQDMREEDTQYF	TGTGCCAGCAGCCAAGATATGCGGGAGGAGGATACGCAGTATTTT
TRBJ2-1	-	TRBV19	TRBD2	CASSPGTTTTNEQFF	TGTGCCAGTAGTCCCGGGACTACAACAACAAATGAGCAGTTCTTC
TRBJ1-5	-	TRBV20-1	-	CSARRTGKLSNQPQHF	TGCAGTGCTAGGCGAACAGGGAAACTTAGCAATCAGCCCCAGCATTTT
TRBJ2-6	-	TRBV20-1	-	CSAPKGANVLTF	TGCAGTGCCCCAAAGGGGGCCAACGTCCTGACTTTC
TRBJ2-3	-	TRBV5-1	TRBD1	CASSQGASFTDTQYF	TGCGCCAGCAGCCAGGGGGCCTCCTTCACAGATACGCAGTATTTT
TRBJ2-7	-	TRBV7-8	TRBD1	CASSFDRGVDEQYF	TGTGCCAGCAGCTTCGACAGGGGAGTTGACGAGCAGTACTTC
TRBJ2-2	few	TRBV5-1	TRBD2	CASSAQYFSGSVNTGELFF	TGCGCCAGCAGCGCCCAGTACTTTAGCGGGAGCGTGAACACCGGGGAGCTGTTTTTT
TRBJ2-1	few	TRBV5-1	-	CASSIDGPNNEQFF	TGCGCCAGCAGCATCGATGGGCCAAACAATGAGCAGTTCTTC
TRBJ2-1	few	TRBV27	TRBD2	CASSSGLAGGEQFF	TGTGCCAGCAGTTCGGGACTAGCGGGAGGGGAGCAGTTCTTC
TRBJ2-1	many	TRBV11-2	TRBD2	CASSSGRAGEQFF	TGTGCCAGCAGTAGCGGGAGGGCAGGGGAGCAGTTCTTC
TRBJ1-5	-	TRBV24-1	TRBD1	CATSGLDRGFNQPQHF	TGTGCCACCAGTGGATTAGACAGGGGCTTCAATCAGCCCCAGCATTTT
TRBJ2-3	-	TRBV5-1	-	CASSQRVGESDTQYF	TGCGCCAGCAGCCAACGGGTAGGGGAATCAGATACGCAGTATTTT
TRBJ1-2	-	TRBV7-8	-	CASSSPWAPYGYTF	TGTGCCAGCAGCTCCCCATGGGCTCCCTATGGCTACACCTTC
TRBJ1-1	-	TRBV7-8	TRBD1	CASSYRTAGQRNTEAFF	TGTGCCAGCAGCTACAGAACAGCGGGACAGCGGAACACTGAAGCTTTCTTT
TRBJ1-2	few	TRBV7-2	-	CASSPALGYTF	TGTGCCAGCAGCCCGGCGCTCGGCTACACCTTC
TRBJ1-1	-	TRBV19	-	CASSRQEMLNTEAFF	TGTGCCAGTAGTAGACAGGAGATGTTGAACACTGAAGCTTTCTTT
TRBJ2-7	-	TRBV20-1	TRBD2	CSAQLASGYEQYF	TGCAGTGCCCAACTAGCGTCAGGCTACGAGCAGTACTTC